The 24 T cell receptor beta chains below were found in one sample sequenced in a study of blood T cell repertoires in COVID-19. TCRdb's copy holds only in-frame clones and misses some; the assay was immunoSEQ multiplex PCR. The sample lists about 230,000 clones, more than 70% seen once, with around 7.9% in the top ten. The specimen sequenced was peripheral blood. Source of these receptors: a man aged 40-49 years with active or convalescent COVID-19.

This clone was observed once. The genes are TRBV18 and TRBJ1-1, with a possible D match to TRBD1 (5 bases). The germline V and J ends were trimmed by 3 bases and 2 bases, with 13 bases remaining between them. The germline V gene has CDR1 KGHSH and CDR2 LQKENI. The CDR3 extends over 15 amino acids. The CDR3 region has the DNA TGTGCCAGCTCACCGACTCAGGGATTAAACACTGAAGCTTTCTTT. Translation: CASSPTQGLNTEAFF.

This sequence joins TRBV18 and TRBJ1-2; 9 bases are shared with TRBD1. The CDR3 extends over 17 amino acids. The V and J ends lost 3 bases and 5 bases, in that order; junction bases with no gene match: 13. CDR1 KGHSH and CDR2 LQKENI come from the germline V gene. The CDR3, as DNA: TGTGCCAGCTCACCCGACGGGACAGGGAGTACTTCATATGGCTACACCTTC. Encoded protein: CASSPDGTGSTSYGYTF.

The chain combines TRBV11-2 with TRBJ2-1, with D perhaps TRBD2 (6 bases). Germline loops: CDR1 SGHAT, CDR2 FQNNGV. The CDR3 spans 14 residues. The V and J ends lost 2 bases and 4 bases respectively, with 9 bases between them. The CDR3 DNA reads TGTGCCAGCAGCTTATCAGCGGGTTACAATGAGCAGTTCTTC. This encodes CASSLSAGYNEQFF.

CDR3 region: CASSFTTSGTPGEQFF. The CDR3 nucleotides read TGTGCCAGCAGTTTCACGACTAGCGGAACGCCAGGTGAGCAGTTCTTC. The V call is TRBV11-2, the J call TRBJ2-1, with TRBD2 matching over 9 bases. V was pared by 6 bases and J by 9 bases, with 15 bases of the junction left unmatched. CDR3 length: 16 amino acids. Looked up from germline, CDR1 is SGHAT and CDR2 is FQNNGV.

Here the CDR3 DNA reads TGTGCCAGCTCGGGGTTAATGAACACCGGGGAGCTGTTTTTT. It yields the protein CASSGLMNTGELFF. The J gene is TRBJ2-2, the V gene TRBV3-1 (or the pseudogene TRBV3-2), with D tentatively TRBD2 (5 bases). Germline CDR1 reads LGHDT; CDR2 reads YNNKEL (reference sequence). The V and J ends lost 8 bases and 1 base respectively, with 11 bases between them. CDR3 size: 14 residues.

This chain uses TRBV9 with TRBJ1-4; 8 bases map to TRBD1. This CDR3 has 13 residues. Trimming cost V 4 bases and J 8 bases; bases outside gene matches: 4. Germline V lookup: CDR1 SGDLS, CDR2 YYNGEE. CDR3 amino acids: CASSHGQGEKLFF. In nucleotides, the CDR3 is TGTGCCAGCAGCCACGGACAGGGAGAAAAACTGTTTTTT.

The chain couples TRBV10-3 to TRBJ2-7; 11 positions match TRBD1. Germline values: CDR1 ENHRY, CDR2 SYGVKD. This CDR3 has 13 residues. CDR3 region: CVSQGQGAYEQYF. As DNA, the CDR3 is TGTGTTTCCCAGGGACAGGGGGCCTACGAGCAGTACTTC.

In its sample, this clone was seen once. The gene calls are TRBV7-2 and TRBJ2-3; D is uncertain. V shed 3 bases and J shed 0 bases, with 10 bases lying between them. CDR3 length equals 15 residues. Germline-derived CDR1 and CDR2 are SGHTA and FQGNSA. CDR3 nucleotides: TGTGCCAGCAGCTTTAGAGGTGTGAGCACAGATACGCAGTATTTT. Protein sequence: CASSFRGVSTDTQYF. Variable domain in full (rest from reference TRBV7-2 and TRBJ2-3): GAGVSQSPSNKVTEKGKDVELRCDPISGHTALYWYRQSLGQGLEFLIYFQGNSAPDKSGLPSDRFSAERTGGSVSTLTIQRTQQEDSAVYLCASSFRGVSTDTQYFGPGTRLTVL.

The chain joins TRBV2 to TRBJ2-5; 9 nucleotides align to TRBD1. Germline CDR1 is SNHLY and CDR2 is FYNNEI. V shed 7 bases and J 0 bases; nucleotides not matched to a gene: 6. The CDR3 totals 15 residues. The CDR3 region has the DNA TGTGCCAGCAACCAGGGACAGGGTTACCAAGAGACCCAGTACTTC. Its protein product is CASNQGQGYQETQYF.

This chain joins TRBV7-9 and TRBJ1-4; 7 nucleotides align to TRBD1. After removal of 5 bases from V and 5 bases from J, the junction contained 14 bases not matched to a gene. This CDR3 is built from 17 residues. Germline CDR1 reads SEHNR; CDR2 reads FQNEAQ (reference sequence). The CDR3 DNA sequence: TGTGCCAGCAGCCCAAACCCTCAGGGGGTATCGAATGAAAAACTGTTTTTT. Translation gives CASSPNPQGVSNEKLFF.

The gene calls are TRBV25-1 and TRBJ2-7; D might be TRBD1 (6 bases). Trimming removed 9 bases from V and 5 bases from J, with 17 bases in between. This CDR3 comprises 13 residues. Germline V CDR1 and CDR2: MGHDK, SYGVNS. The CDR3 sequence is CASGEQGEHEQYF. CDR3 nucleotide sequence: TGTGCCAGTGGAGAACAGGGAGAACACGAGCAGTACTTC.

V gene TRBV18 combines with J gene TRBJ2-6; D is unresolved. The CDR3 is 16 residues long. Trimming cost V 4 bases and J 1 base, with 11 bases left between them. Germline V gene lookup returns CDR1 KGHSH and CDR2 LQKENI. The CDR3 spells CASSLNSGSGANVLTF. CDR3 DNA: TGTGCCAGCTCACTTAACTCCGGGTCTGGGGCCAACGTCCTGACTTTC.

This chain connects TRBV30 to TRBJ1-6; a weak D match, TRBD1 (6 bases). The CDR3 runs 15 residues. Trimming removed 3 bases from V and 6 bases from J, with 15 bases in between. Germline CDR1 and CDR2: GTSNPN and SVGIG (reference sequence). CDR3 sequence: CAWSEGGQLNSPLHF. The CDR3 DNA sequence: TGTGCCTGGAGCGAAGGTGGACAGCTTAATTCACCCCTCCACTTT.

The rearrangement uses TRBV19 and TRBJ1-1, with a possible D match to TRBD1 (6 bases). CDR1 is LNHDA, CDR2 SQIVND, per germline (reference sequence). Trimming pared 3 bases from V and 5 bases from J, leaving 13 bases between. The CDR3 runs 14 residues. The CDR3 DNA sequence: TGTGCCAGTAGTATCCCCAGGGGACTAACTGAAGCTTTCTTT. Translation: CASSIPRGLTEAFF.

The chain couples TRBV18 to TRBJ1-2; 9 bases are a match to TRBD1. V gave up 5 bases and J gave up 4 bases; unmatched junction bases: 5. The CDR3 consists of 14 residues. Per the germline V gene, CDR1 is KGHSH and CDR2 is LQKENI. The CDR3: CASSAGQGSYGYTF. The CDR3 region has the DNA TGTGCCAGCTCAGCGGGACAGGGAAGCTATGGCTACACCTTC.

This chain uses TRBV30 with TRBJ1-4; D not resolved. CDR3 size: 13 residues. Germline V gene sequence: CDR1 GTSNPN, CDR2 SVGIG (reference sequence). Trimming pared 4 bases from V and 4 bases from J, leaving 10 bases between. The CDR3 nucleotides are TGTGCCTGGAATCGGGAGTTTAATGAAAAACTGTTTTTT. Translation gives CAWNREFNEKLFF.

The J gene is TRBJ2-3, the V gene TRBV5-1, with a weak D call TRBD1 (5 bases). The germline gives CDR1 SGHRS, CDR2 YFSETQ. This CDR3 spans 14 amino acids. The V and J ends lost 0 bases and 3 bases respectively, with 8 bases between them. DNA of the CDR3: TGCGCCAGCAGCTTGGAGCAGGGTACAGATACGCAGTATTTT. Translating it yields CASSLEQGTDTQYF.

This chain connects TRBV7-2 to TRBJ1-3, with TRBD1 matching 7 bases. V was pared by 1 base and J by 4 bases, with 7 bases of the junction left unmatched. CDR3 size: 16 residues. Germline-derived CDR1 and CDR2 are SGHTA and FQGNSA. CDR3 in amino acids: CASSLGNRGPGNTIYF. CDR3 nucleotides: TGTGCCAGCAGCTTAGGGAACAGGGGTCCGGGAAACACCATATATTTT. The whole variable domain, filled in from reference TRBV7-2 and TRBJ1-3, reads GAGVSQSPSNKVTEKGKDVELRCDPISGHTALYWYRQSLGQGLEFLIYFQGNSAPDKSGLPSDRFSAERTGGSVSTLTIQRTQQEDSAVYLCASSLGNRGPGNTIYFGEGSWLTVV.

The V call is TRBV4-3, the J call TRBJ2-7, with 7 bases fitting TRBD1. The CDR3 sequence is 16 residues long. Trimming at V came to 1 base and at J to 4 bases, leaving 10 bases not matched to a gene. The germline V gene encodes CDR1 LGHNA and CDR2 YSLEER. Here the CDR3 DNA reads TGCGCCAGCAGCCAAGCCGCATCGGGACAGCCTTACGAGCAGTACTTC. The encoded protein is CASSQAASGQPYEQYF.

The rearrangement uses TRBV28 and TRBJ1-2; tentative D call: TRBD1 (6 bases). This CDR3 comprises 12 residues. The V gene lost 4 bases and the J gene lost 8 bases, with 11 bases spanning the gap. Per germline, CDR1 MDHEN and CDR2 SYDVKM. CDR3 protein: CASSWGPRGYTF. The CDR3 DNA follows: TGTGCCAGCAGTTGGGGGCCGCGAGGCTACACCTTC.

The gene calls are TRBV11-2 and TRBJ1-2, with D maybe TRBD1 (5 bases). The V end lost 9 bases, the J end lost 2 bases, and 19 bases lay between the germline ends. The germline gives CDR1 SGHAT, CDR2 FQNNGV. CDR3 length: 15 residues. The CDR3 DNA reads TGTGCCAGTTCGATCTACGTTACAGGAAACTATGGCTACACCTTC. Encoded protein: CASSIYVTGNYGYTF.

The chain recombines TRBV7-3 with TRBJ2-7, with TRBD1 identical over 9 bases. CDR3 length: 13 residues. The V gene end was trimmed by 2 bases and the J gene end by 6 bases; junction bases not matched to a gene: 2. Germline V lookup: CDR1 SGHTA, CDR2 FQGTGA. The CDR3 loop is CASSLSGQGEQYF. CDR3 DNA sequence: TGTGCCAGCAGCTTATCGGGACAGGGCGAGCAGTACTTC.

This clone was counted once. The CDR3 here is CASSERYEQYF. The CDR3 bases are TGTGCCAGCAGTGAACGCTACGAGCAGTACTTC. The chain couples TRBV6-1 to TRBJ2-7; D remains ambiguous. CDR1 and CDR2 from the germline V gene are MNHNS and SASEGT. The ends were cut back, 2 bases at V and 3 bases at J, with 2 bases in the middle. This CDR3 comprises 11 residues.

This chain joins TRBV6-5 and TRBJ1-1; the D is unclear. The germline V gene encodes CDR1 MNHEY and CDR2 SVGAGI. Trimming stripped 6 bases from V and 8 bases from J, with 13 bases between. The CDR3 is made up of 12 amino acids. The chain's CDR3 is CASSRNRGEAFF. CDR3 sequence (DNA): TGTGCCAGCAGCAGGAACAGAGGGGAAGCTTTCTTT.